The 2 T cell receptor beta chains below were found in one sample sequenced in a study of cytomegalovirus exposure and HLA in healthy donors. TCRdb keeps only in-frame clones here, not all; method: immunoSEQ multiplex PCR. The table has some 250,000 clones, around 87% seen once. Specimen: PBMCs. These receptors originate from a woman aged 18-29 years in good health and CMV-seronegative.

The chain is built from TRBV9 and TRBJ2-1; no reliable D call. The germline V gene encodes CDR1 SGDLS and CDR2 YYNGEE. Between the trimmed V and J ends, which lost 0 bases and 3 bases, there was a span of 10 bases. The CDR3 consists of 15 residues. In DNA, the CDR3 is TGTGCCAGCAGCGTAGTTCGGAGAGACTACAATGAGCAGTTCTTC. Its translation: CASSVVRRDYNEQFF. Using reference TRBV9 and TRBJ2-1 for the parts outside the CDR3, the full variable domain is DSGVTQTPKHLITATGQRVTLRCSPRSGDLSVYWYQQSLDQGLQFLIQYYNGEERAKGNILERFSAQQFPDLHSELNLSSLELGDSALYFCASSVVRRDYNEQFFGPGTRLTVL.

A word on this clone: Other DNA sequences within the sample encode an identical CDR3. The chain couples TRBV5-1 to TRBJ2-1; 10 bases map to TRBD2. V lost 3 bases, J lost 3 bases, and 3 bases stayed unmatched. In germline, CDR1 is SGHRS, CDR2 YFSETQ. This CDR3 has 15 amino acids. CDR3 bases: TGCGCCAGCAGCTCCTTAGCGGGGGGCTACAATGAGCAGTTCTTC. It is translated as CASSSLAGGYNEQFF.